A single sample gave rise to the 2 T cell receptor beta chains below, sequenced in a study of breast tumors, draining lymph nodes, adjacent tissues. From the multiplex PCR reads, TCRdb called clonotypes with MiXCR, one entry per CDR3 protein. Among 130,000 or so distinct CDR3 sequences listed, around a third were seen once. Axillary draining lymph nodes of breast cancer patients supplied the node samples. Sequenced: axillary lymph node tissue. These receptors all come from a female donor with breast cancer. Some clones in this sample may be carry-over from other donors' samples.

Turning to this clonotype: A much larger clone lies a single base off, so this may be a read error. CDR3 sequence: CASSHSRDRNTGELFF. As DNA, the CDR3 is TGTGCCAGCAGCCATAGCCGGGATCGTAACACCGGGGAGCTGTTTTTT. This chain uses TRBV11-1 with TRBJ2-2, with D possibly matching TRBD2 (5 bases). CDR3 size: 16 residues. Germline V gene sequence: CDR1 SGHAT, CDR2 FQDESV (reference sequence). V lost 5 bases and J 2 bases, leaving 15 bases between the germline ends. The full variable domain, rest sourced from reference TRBV11-1 and TRBJ2-2, is EAEVAQSPRYKITEKSQAVAFWCDPISGHATLYWYRQILGQGPELLVQFQDESVVDDSQLPKDRFSAERLKGVDSTLKIQPAELGDSAMYLCASSHSRDRNTGELFFGEGSRLTVL.

Many counts were recorded for this clonotype. The chain carries TRBV6-5 and TRBJ2-5; 7 nucleotides line up with TRBD1. The CDR3 contains 16 residues. Unmatched junction bases numbered 15, after V lost 6 bases and J lost 5 bases. CDR1 and CDR2 (germline): MNHEY, SVGAGI. In nucleotides, the CDR3 is TGTGCCAGCAGCTCTCAAAACGACAGGGTCTGGGAGACCCAGTACTTC. Translating it yields CASSSQNDRVWETQYF.